Listed here are 10 T cell receptor beta chains from one sample, sequenced in a study of T cell changes during pregnancy in multiple sclerosis. The protocol was immunoSEQ multiplex PCR, while the TCRdb copy is restricted to in-frame clones and leaves out a portion. In the table there are around 47,000 clones, around 93% of which are singletons. This specimen was CD8+ T cells from peripheral blood mononuclear cells, taken in the first trimester of pregnancy. The receptor source for this set is a female donor with multiple sclerosis, enrolled in a pregnancy study.

V is TRBV27 and J is TRBJ2-3, with 16 bases lining up with TRBD2. Trimming took 4 bases from V and 1 from J; bases not matched to a gene: 14. From germline, CDR1 is MNHEY and CDR2 SMNVEV (reference sequence). The CDR3 is 21 residues long. CDR3 amino acids: CASSSSEPGLAGGPGTDTQYF. The CDR3 bases are TGTGCCAGCAGTTCGTCCGAACCGGGACTAGCGGGAGGGCCCGGCACAGATACGCAGTATTTT.

The rearrangement links TRBV7-6 to TRBJ1-5; 8 bases are a match to TRBD1. CDR1 SGHVS and CDR2 FNYEAQ come from the germline V gene. The CDR3 covers 16 residues. Unmatched junction bases numbered 9, after V lost 1 base and J lost 7 bases. Here the CDR3 DNA reads TGTGCCAGCAGCTTAGTATCCGGACAGGGCGGGCAGCCCCAGCATTTT. Translation: CASSLVSGQGGQPQHF.

This clone was observed a few times. This sequence joins TRBV13 and TRBJ1-2; D perhaps matches TRBD1 (6 bases). Germline loops: CDR1 PRHDT, CDR2 FYEKMQ (reference sequence). CDR3 size: 14 residues. The ends were cut back, 2 bases at V and 8 bases at J, with 15 bases in the middle. The CDR3 region is CASSLSGAPRGYTF. The CDR3 DNA follows: TGTGCCAGCAGCTTATCAGGGGCCCCTAGGGGCTACACCTTC.

J is TRBJ2-7 and V is TRBV27; 10 bases match TRBD2. Germline CDR1 is MNHEY and CDR2 is SMNVEV (reference sequence). The trim removed 4 bases at V and 5 bases at J, leaving 8 bases unmatched. The CDR3 contains 15 residues. CDR3 in DNA: TGTGCCAGCAGTTACAGGAGCGGGGGGGCGGACGAGCAGTACTTC. This codes for CASSYRSGGADEQYF.

This chain joins TRBV5-1 and TRBJ1-1; 7 bases line up with TRBD1. Germline V gene lookup returns CDR1 SGHRS and CDR2 YFSETQ. With 0 bases clipped from V and 3 bases from J, the junction kept 5 bases outside the gene matches. This CDR3 has 15 residues. The CDR3 sequence: CASSLEGQVYTEAFF. DNA for the CDR3: TGCGCCAGCAGCTTGGAAGGACAGGTCTACACTGAAGCTTTCTTT.

V gene TRBV10-3 combines with J gene TRBJ2-7; 8 bases align to TRBD1. CDR1 is ENHRY, CDR2 SYGVKD, per germline. With 1 base clipped from V and 9 bases from J, the junction kept 11 bases outside the gene matches. CDR3 length: 15 residues. The CDR3 sequence: CAISELTGATLGQYF. CDR3 coding DNA: TGTGCCATCAGTGAGTTGACAGGGGCGACCCTCGGGCAGTACTTC.

This chain's CDR3 is CASRDELAGLPYEQYF. The CDR3 DNA follows: TGTGCCAGCAGGGACGAACTAGCGGGCCTCCCCTACGAGCAGTACTTC. J is TRBJ2-7 and V is TRBV25-1; 9 bases align to TRBD2. V gave up 6 bases and J gave up 2 bases; unmatched junction bases: 11. The CDR3 has 16 amino acids. Germline-derived CDR1 and CDR2 are MGHDK and SYGVNS.

The chain has TRBV19 and TRBJ2-3; 9 bases map to TRBD2. CDR3 size: 17 residues. Germline loops: CDR1 LNHDA, CDR2 SQIVND (reference sequence). The J segment lost 6 bases and the V segment lost 3 bases, leaving 13 bases of the junction unmatched. The CDR3 coding sequence is TGTGCCAGTAGTATGCCGTGGGGGCGGGAGGGCCCTGATACGCAGTATTTT. This gives the protein CASSMPWGREGPDTQYF.

The chain has TRBV5-1 and TRBJ1-1, with a possible D match to TRBD1 (5 bases). Trimming took off 2 bases at V and 4 bases at J, with 9 bases between the two ends. The CDR3 contains 13 residues. From germline, CDR1 is SGHRS and CDR2 YFSETQ. CDR3: CASSFQGGTEAFF. The DNA of the CDR3 is TGCGCCAGCAGCTTTCAGGGTGGCACTGAAGCTTTCTTT.

The gene calls are TRBV2 and TRBJ2-5, with a tentative D call TRBD1 (6 bases). This CDR3 is built from 16 residues. The germline V gene encodes CDR1 SNHLY and CDR2 FYNNEI. Trimming took off 9 bases at V and 5 bases at J, with 25 bases between the two ends. In nucleotides, the CDR3 is TGTGCCAGTCACTCCTTCCAGGGGCGCGAAGAGGAGACCCAGTACTTC. Amino acid sequence: CASHSFQGREEETQYF.